The entry below gives a single T cell receptor beta chain sequence along with its context. Its target is unknown. This entry belongs to a study of regulatory T cells in long-lasting Graves disease. TCR beta libraries were built with iRepertoire HTBI primers and Arm-PCR of CDR3 regions. From the multiplex PCR reads, TCRdb called clonotypes with MiXCR, one entry per CDR3 protein. The sample lists about 330,000 distinct CDR3 sequences; 15% to 20% were seen once. Time point specified: newly diagnosed GD, antithyroid drugs for less than 3 months. PBMC RNA served as the TCR library source. Study-wide findings and caveats: Accuracy was perhaps lowered by the small sample size. Persistent disease preferred TRBV28, TRBJ1-2 and TRBJ2-5; new disease, TRBV20-1 and TRBJ2-1.

Germline CDR1 and CDR2: MDHEN and SYDVKM. The CDR3 contains 13 residues. Trimming at V came to 2 bases and at J to 14 bases, leaving 9 bases not matched to a gene. This same sample was also taken into another study, of T cells in Graves' hyperthyroidism and ophthalmopathy. That investigation notes: Aged 18 to 65, the patients had hyperthyroidism that was newly diagnosed and had lasted under 2 months.

The rearrangement links TRBV28 to TRBJ2-1; 7 bases are shared with TRBD2. This receptor was taken from a woman between 18 and 30 years old with Graves disease. Sequencing used peripheral blood mononuclear cells (PBMCs), obtained at new diagnosis, from a patient treated with antithyroid drugs. The DNA of the CDR3 is TGTGCCAGCAGTTTAGGGGAGGTCGGGGGGAAGTTCTTC. This encodes CASSLGEVGGKFF.